This TCR beta chain was observed in a study of graft-versus-host responses after intestinal transplantation. Looking at the study overall: Recipients received multivisceral, liver-intestinal, or isolated intestinal transplants. For approximately three years after anti-thymocyte globulin induction, all recipients took tacrolimus and steroids.

Using immunoSEQ multiplex PCR, the repertoire was profiled, and TCRdb retains in-frame clones only, with some absent. The sample has about 120,000 clones, about nine tenths seen once. A word on this clone: What it binds is not known.

General study results and limits: Recipient marrow showed GvH clones, some seen first in ileum or blood.

V was pared by 4 bases and J by 1 base, with 5 bases of the junction left unmatched. Germline assignment: CDR1 KGHSH and CDR2 LQKENI. This CDR3 has 15 residues. Sequencing was performed on unstimulated CD4+ T cells sorted from spleen or lymph node cells, taken before intestinal transplant. The chain is built from TRBV18 and TRBJ1-1; 8 bases fit TRBD1. The receptor comes from a human donor who received an intestinal transplant. The DNA for the CDR3 is TGTGCCAGCTCACTAGAACAGGGGGGGAACACTGAAGCTTTCTTT. It encodes CASSLEQGGNTEAFF. The full variable domain, completed using reference TRBV18 and TRBJ1-1, is NAGVMQNPRHLVRRRGQEARLRCSPMKGHSHVYWYRQLPEEGLKFMVYLQKENIIDESGMPKERFSAEFPKEGPSILRIQQVVRGDSAAYFCASSLEQGGNTEAFFGQGTRLTVV.